A single sample is the source of the 18 T cell receptor beta chains below, sequenced in a study of spatial heterogeneity in lung cancer. Time point in this sample: blood at routine non-recurrence follow-up after resection. Sequencing covered unsorted whole RNA taken from tumor, nontumor lung or frozen PBMC. TCRdb fed the 5' RACE reads into MiXCR, producing one record per CDR3 protein. The repertoire holds 25,000 to 30,000 distinct CDR3 sequences, with approximately 5.6% as singletons. The sample was PBMCs, taken at follow-up. Every receptor here comes from a male donor with early-stage non-small cell lung cancer.

This sequence joins TRBV6-6 and TRBJ2-7; perhaps D is TRBD1 or TRBD2 (5 bases each). Germline CDR1 and CDR2: MNHNY and SVGAGI (reference sequence). The CDR3 totals 14 residues. The V gene lost 2 bases and the J gene lost 1 base, with 9 bases spanning the gap. CDR3 sequence: CASSYRGESYEQYF. In DNA, the CDR3 is TGTGCCAGCAGTTACAGGGGAGAGTCCTACGAGCAGTACTTC.

At least ten counts were recorded for this clonotype. The chain is built from TRBV5-1 and TRBJ2-6; unclear D gene. Trimming stripped 5 bases from V and 0 bases from J, with 6 bases between. Germline loops: CDR1 SGHRS, CDR2 YFSETQ. The CDR3 has 14 amino acids. CDR3 loop: CASSPYSGANVLTF. The CDR3 coding sequence is TGCGCCAGCAGTCCCTACTCTGGGGCCAACGTCCTGACTTTC.

This clonotype was seen more than once but under ten times. The rearrangement uses TRBV7-2 and TRBJ1-6, with a possible D match to TRBD1 (6 bases). The germline V gene has CDR1 SGHTA and CDR2 FQGNSA. Trimming pared 5 bases from V and 4 bases from J, leaving 18 bases between. The CDR3 is 17 amino acids. The CDR3 spells CASSVEPRTAYNSPLHF. The CDR3 DNA reads as TGTGCCAGCAGCGTGGAGCCGCGGACAGCTTATAATTCACCCCTCCACTTT.

This clonotype was seen ten or more times. The gene calls are TRBV12-3 or TRBV12-4 and TRBJ1-1, with a weak D call TRBD1 (6 bases). This CDR3 spans 14 amino acids. V was shortened by 3 bases and J by 0 bases, with 8 bases between the two germline ends. This chain's CDR3 is CASSFSGVNTEAFF. CDR3 bases: TGTGCCAGCAGTTTCTCAGGGGTGAACACTGAAGCTTTCTTT.

The sample holds many counts of this clonotype. The chain is built from TRBV27 and TRBJ2-5, with TRBD1 identical over 9 bases. The CDR3 contains 15 residues. Germline V gene lookup returns CDR1 MNHEY and CDR2 SMNVEV (reference sequence). Germline trimming cut 1 base from V and 4 bases from J; bases unmatched to any gene: 4. The CDR3 reads CASSLWDRVGETQYF. In DNA form, the CDR3 reads TGTGCCAGCAGTTTATGGGACAGGGTCGGAGAGACCCAGTACTTC.

Ten or more counts support this clonotype. CDR3 coding DNA: TGTGCCACGGCCGACAGCAAAAGCACAGATACGCAGTATTTT. Amino acid sequence: CATADSKSTDTQYF. V usage is TRBV10-3 and J usage is TRBJ2-3; D might be TRBD1 (5 bases). The CDR3 extends over 14 amino acids. V lost 10 bases to trimming and J lost 0 bases, with 14 bases between them. Germline V gives CDR1 ENHRY, CDR2 SYGVKD.

This clonotype was seen repeatedly, ten times or more. This chain uses TRBV4-1 with TRBJ2-5; D could derive from TRBD1 or TRBD2 (5 bases each). This CDR3 is 15 amino acids long. The ends were cut back, 1 base at V and 4 bases at J, with 13 bases in the middle. Germline CDR1 MGHRA, CDR2 YSYEKL. CDR3 DNA sequence: TGCGCCAGCAGCCAAGCGGGGCTACCGCGAGAGACCCAGTACTTC. Translated: CASSQAGLPRETQYF.

This clonotype was detected only a few times. The chain combines TRBV12-3 or TRBV12-4 with TRBJ1-5; no reliable D call. The CDR3 is 14 residues long. Trimming took 3 bases from V and 2 from J, leaving 8 bases between them. CDR3 coding DNA: TGTGCCAGCAGTTTCACTGGGGGCAATCAGCCCCAGCATTTT. As protein: CASSFTGGNQPQHF.

The gene calls are TRBV11-2 and TRBJ2-7; D is tentatively TRBD1 or TRBD2 (5 bases each). CDR1 SGHAT and CDR2 FQNNGV come from the germline V gene. The CDR3 has 14 amino acids. Trimming cost V 0 bases and J 7 bases, with 13 bases left between them. CDR3 sequence reads: CASSLEQVTGEQYF. The CDR3 DNA follows: TGTGCCAGCAGCTTAGAACAGGTCACGGGAGAGCAGTACTTC.

This clonotype was observed at least ten times. The chain uses TRBV7-2 and TRBJ2-5, with 8 bases matching TRBD1. The CDR3 length is 14 residues. CDR1 is SGHTA and CDR2 is FQGNSA in the germline V gene. After removal of 6 bases from V and 6 bases from J, the junction contained 9 bases not matched to a gene. CDR3 loop: CASSDSGQGKTQYF. The CDR3 DNA follows: TGTGCCAGCAGTGATTCTGGACAGGGAAAGACCCAGTACTTC.

This clonotype was observed at least ten times. V and J are TRBV7-8 and TRBJ2-3, with 10 bases that match TRBD2. The CDR3 loop spans 14 amino acids. Germline assignment: CDR1 SGHVS and CDR2 FQNEAQ. V trimming: 4 bases; J trimming: 4 bases; junction bases outside the gene matches: 2. Here the CDR3 DNA reads TGTGCCAGCAGCTCCGGGACTAGCGCAGATACGCAGTATTTT. Translating gives CASSSGTSADTQYF.

This clonotype was detected ten times or more. The chain employs TRBV6-7 and TRBJ2-5, with D perhaps matching TRBD1 or TRBD2 (6 bases each). TRBV6-7 is reported as an ORF; its role is uncertain. There are 15 residues in the CDR3. V was pared by 5 bases and J by 5 bases, with 18 bases between. In DNA, the CDR3 is TGTGCCAGCAGTGACAAGGTTGGGGGGCGGGAGACCCAGTACTTC. Its protein is CASSDKVGGRETQYF.

There are many counts of this clonotype. CDR3 nucleotides: TGTGCCAGCAGCTCCCATGACAGCTCCACAGATACGCAGTATTTT. Translated, it gives CASSSHDSSTDTQYF. The chain employs TRBV6-2 or TRBV6-3 and TRBJ2-3; D perhaps matches TRBD1 (5 bases). The V and J ends lost 6 bases and 2 bases respectively, with 15 bases between them. This CDR3 has 15 residues. CDR1 and CDR2 (germline): MNHEY, SVGEGT.

The rearrangement joins TRBV12-3 or TRBV12-4 to TRBJ2-5, with 7 bases lining up with TRBD2. This CDR3 region has 16 residues. V trimming: 2 bases; J trimming: 4 bases; junction bases outside the gene matches: 10. The DNA for the CDR3 is TGTGCCAGCAGTTTAAGGTCGGGAGGCTTGCGAGAGACCCAGTACTTC. This gives the protein CASSLRSGGLRETQYF.

In this sample, this clonotype turned up many times. The chain uses TRBV11-3 and TRBJ2-1; TRBD2 matches at 12 bases. The CDR3 length is 15 residues. Germline lookup yields CDR1 SGHNT and CDR2 YENEEA. V lost 3 bases and J lost 6; bases outside the gene matches: 3. In DNA form, the CDR3 reads TGTGCCAGCAGCTTGACTAGCGGGAGCGGCAATGAGCAGTTCTTC. Translation gives CASSLTSGSGNEQFF. The entire variable domain, with the rest obtained from reference TRBV11-3 and TRBJ2-1, is as follows: EAGVVQSPRYKIIEKKQPVAFWCNPISGHNTLYWYLQNLGQGPELLIRYENEEAVDDSQLPKDRFSAERLKGVDSTLKIQPAELGDSAVYLCASSLTSGSGNEQFFGPGTRLTVL.

This clonotype was detected a few times. The chain has TRBV9 and TRBJ2-1; a possible D gene is TRBD2 (5 bases). V was pared by 0 bases and J by 6 bases, with 13 bases between. Germline lookup yields CDR1 SGDLS and CDR2 YYNGEE. There are 15 residues in the CDR3. The CDR3 coding sequence is TGTGCCAGCAGCGTAGATGCTAGCAGGTTCAATGAGCAGTTCTTC. This gives the protein CASSVDASRFNEQFF.

This clonotype has at least ten counts. This chain links TRBV18 with TRBJ2-5; 7 nucleotides align to TRBD1. After removal of 3 bases from V and 3 bases from J, the junction contained 1 base not matched to a gene. The length of the CDR3 is 13 residues. Germline-derived CDR1 and CDR2 are KGHSH and LQKENI. The CDR3 is CASSPGQKETQYF. The CDR3, as DNA: TGTGCCAGCTCACCGGGACAGAAAGAGACCCAGTACTTC.

This clonotype was seen many times. The rearrangement uses TRBV20-1 and TRBJ2-7, with D perhaps TRBD1 (6 bases). V dropped 0 bases and J dropped 0 bases, with 9 bases sitting between them. Germline CDR1 DFQATT, CDR2 SNEGSKA (reference sequence). The CDR3 spans 14 residues. The CDR3 DNA reads as TGCAGTGCTAGAGATTTGGACAGCTCCTACGAGCAGTACTTC. This gives the protein CSARDLDSSYEQYF.